The 22 T cell receptor beta chains below were found in one sample sequenced in a study of T cell responses to AZD1222 COVID-19 vaccine. Repertoires were generated with immunoSEQ multiplex PCR, while TCRdb's copy carries only in-frame clones and drops some. The table has approximately 150,000 clones, less than 95% seen once. Sequenced material: peripheral blood, taken 28 days after the second AZD1222 dose. The receptor source for this set is an adult who received the AZD1222 COVID-19 vaccine.

The CDR3 reads CASITLDRGNYGYTF. CDR3 sequence (DNA): TGTGCCAGCATAACCTTGGACAGGGGCAACTATGGCTACACCTTC. The J gene is TRBJ1-2, the V gene TRBV6-5; 9 nucleotides agree with TRBD1. The junction had 8 bases not matched to a gene; V was cut back by 7 bases and J by 2 bases. This CDR3 is built from 15 residues. Germline lookup yields CDR1 MNHEY and CDR2 SVGAGI.

V is TRBV11-2 and J is TRBJ1-2; the match to TRBD1 covers 7 bases. Germline-derived CDR1 and CDR2 are SGHAT and FQNNGV. The J segment lost 4 bases and the V segment lost 4 bases, leaving 6 bases of the junction unmatched. The CDR3 loop spans 14 amino acids. This chain's CDR3 is CASSSGQTIYGYTF. CDR3 DNA: TGTGCCAGCAGCTCGGGACAGACCATCTATGGCTACACCTTC. The variable domain in full, completed from reference TRBV11-2 and TRBJ1-2, reads EAGVAQSPRYKIIEKRQSVAFWCNPISGHATLYWYQQILGQGPKLLIQFQNNGVVDDSQLPKDRFSAERLKGVDSTLKIQPAKLEDSAVYLCASSSGQTIYGYTFGSGTRLTVV.

The chain recombines TRBV11-3 with TRBJ2-1; D remains ambiguous. With 4 bases removed from V and 2 bases from J, the gap between germline ends came to 12 bases. In germline, CDR1 is SGHNT, CDR2 YENEEA. CDR3 length equals 15 residues. The CDR3 sequence is CASSSPTGPYNEQFF. DNA of the CDR3: TGTGCCAGCAGCTCCCCTACGGGCCCCTACAATGAGCAGTTCTTC.

The chain links TRBV18 to TRBJ1-5; 8 bases are shared with TRBD1. This CDR3 is 13 amino acids long. V gave up 6 bases and J gave up 2 bases; unmatched junction bases: 0. From germline, CDR1 is KGHSH and CDR2 LQKENI. The chain's CDR3 is CASSGQGNQPQHF. The CDR3 DNA sequence: TGTGCCAGCTCGGGACAGGGCAATCAGCCCCAGCATTTT.

The chain employs TRBV3-1 (or the pseudogene TRBV3-2) and TRBJ1-2, with a possible D match to TRBD1 (6 bases). The CDR3 runs 16 residues. The V end lost 3 bases, the J end lost 4 bases, and 18 bases lay between the germline ends. In germline, CDR1 is LGHDT, CDR2 YNNKEL (reference sequence). CDR3 DNA sequence: TGTGCCAGCAGCCAGGGGGGCGGGGGCCACAGCTATGGCTACACCTTC. Its translation is CASSQGGGGHSYGYTF.

The count of this clone is one. The chain joins TRBV6-5 to TRBJ2-1; 9 nucleotides match TRBD1. With 11 bases clipped from V and 4 bases from J, the junction kept 6 bases outside the gene matches. Per germline, CDR1 MNHEY and CDR2 SVGAGI. This CDR3 contains 13 residues. The CDR3 nucleotides are TGTGCCGCCAAGGACAGGGGATACAATGAGCAGTTCTTC. It codes for CAAKDRGYNEQFF.

The J gene is TRBJ2-3, the V gene TRBV5-6; D is perhaps TRBD2 (6 bases). Trimming left V 2 bases short and J 0 bases short, with 19 bases between. Germline V gene lookup returns CDR1 SGHDT and CDR2 YYEEEE. This CDR3 contains 18 residues. In DNA form, the CDR3 reads TGTGCCAGCAGCTTTTGGGTGTATGGCGGGGCTAGCACAGATACGCAGTATTTT. This codes for CASSFWVYGGASTDTQYF.

The chain has TRBV4-1 and TRBJ2-3; TRBD2 aligns across 8 bases. Germline V lookup: CDR1 MGHRA, CDR2 YSYEKL. The CDR3 covers 14 residues. V dropped 1 base and J dropped 10; count of bases not matched to a gene: 7. The CDR3 nucleotides are TGCGCCAGCAGCCAAGCTCACGGGGGGGATGCGCAGTATTTT. Encoded protein: CASSQAHGGDAQYF.

This chain connects TRBV14 to TRBJ1-6; D is possibly TRBD1 (6 bases). The V and J ends lost 1 base and 2 bases respectively, with 9 bases between them. This CDR3 is built from 16 residues. Germline V gives CDR1 SGHDN, CDR2 FVKESK. DNA for the CDR3: TGTGCCAGCAGCCAAGGTACAGGGACCTATAATTCACCCCTCCACTTT. It translates to CASSQGTGTYNSPLHF.

V and J are TRBV7-3 and TRBJ2-3; TRBD2 aligns across 12 bases. The CDR3 length is 18 residues. From germline, CDR1 is SGHTA and CDR2 FQGTGA. V lost 1 base to trimming and J lost 6 bases; unmatched junction nucleotides: 11. DNA of the CDR3: TGTGCCAGCAGCTTAAAAGGGCGGCTAGCGGGAGGGCCGGATACGCAGTATTTT. Translated, it gives CASSLKGRLAGGPDTQYF.

Of note for this clone: This sample includes further DNA sequences coding for the same CDR3. The chain uses TRBV3-1 (or the pseudogene TRBV3-2) and TRBJ1-3, with D unresolved. Germline V gene data show CDR1 as LGHDT and CDR2 as YNNKEL (reference sequence). The CDR3 sequence is 13 residues long. V was trimmed by 0 bases and J by 2 bases, leaving 2 bases between them. The CDR3, as DNA: TGTGCCAGCAGCCAAGATGCTGGAAACACCATATATTTT. This encodes CASSQDAGNTIYF.

This sequence joins TRBV6-5 and TRBJ1-5, with 7 bases lining up with TRBD1. Germline V gene sequence: CDR1 MNHEY, CDR2 SVGAGI. With V trimmed by 5 bases and J by 3 bases, 7 bases remained unmatched. There are 15 residues in the CDR3. The DNA for the CDR3 is TGTGCCAGCAGTCCGGGACAGTTCCCCAATCAGCCCCAGCATTTT. Protein product: CASSPGQFPNQPQHF.

This sequence joins TRBV6-5 and TRBJ1-4; D not resolved. The CDR3 totals 15 residues. V was cut by 2 bases and J by 5 bases, with 12 bases left in between. CDR1 and CDR2 from the germline V gene are MNHEY and SVGAGI. The CDR3 is CASSYGPGLNEKLFF. CDR3 in DNA: TGTGCCAGCAGTTACGGCCCGGGTTTAAATGAAAAACTGTTTTTT.

The rearrangement uses TRBV7-2 and TRBJ2-1, with 12 bases aligning to TRBD1. The CDR3 runs 15 residues. Germline trimming cut 5 bases from V and 7 bases from J; bases unmatched to any gene: 6. CDR1 is SGHTA and CDR2 is FQGNSA in the germline V gene. CDR3 loop: CASSPRDRGRNEQFF. The CDR3 DNA follows: TGTGCCAGCAGCCCCCGGGACAGGGGGCGGAATGAGCAGTTCTTC. The full variable domain, completed using reference TRBV7-2 and TRBJ2-1, is GAGVSQSPSNKVTEKGKDVELRCDPISGHTALYWYRQSLGQGLEFLIYFQGNSAPDKSGLPSDRFSAERTGGSVSTLTIQRTQQEDSAVYLCASSPRDRGRNEQFFGPGTRLTVL.

The chain combines TRBV19 with TRBJ1-6; D might be TRBD1 (6 bases). The germline CDR1 and CDR2 sequences are LNHDA and SQIVND (reference sequence). The CDR3 extends over 13 amino acids. The V and J ends lost 11 bases and 10 bases respectively, with 18 bases between them. The CDR3 region has the DNA TGTGCCGCCTCCGCAGGGGTGGGATCACCCCTCCACTTT. It yields the protein CAASAGVGSPLHF.

The V and J genes are TRBV12-3 or TRBV12-4 and TRBJ1-2; D remains unclear. This CDR3 comprises 13 residues. The V end lost 3 bases, the J end lost 4 bases, and 9 bases lay between the germline ends. CDR3 DNA sequence: TGTGCCAGCAGTTTGGGCAGGATCTATGGCTACACCTTC. It is translated as CASSLGRIYGYTF.

The genes are TRBV6-5 and TRBJ1-5; D perhaps matches TRBD1 (5 bases). CDR3 length: 11 residues. The V gene lost 6 bases and the J gene lost 10 bases, with 10 bases spanning the gap. Looked up from germline, CDR1 is MNHEY and CDR2 is SVGAGI. CDR3 sequence (DNA): TGTGCCAGCAGGGAGGGGAACCCCCAGCATTTT. Protein product: CASREGNPQHF.

The V and J genes are TRBV10-2 and TRBJ1-5, with a weak D call TRBD1 (5 bases). The germline CDR1 and CDR2 sequences are WSHSY and SAAADI. V dropped 3 bases and J dropped 3 bases, with 12 bases sitting between them. This CDR3 spans 15 amino acids. CDR3 DNA: TGCGCCAGCAGTGACTCCGGGACGACCAATCAGCCCCAGCATTTT. It yields the protein CASSDSGTTNQPQHF.

This clone showed up just once. The chain links TRBV19 to TRBJ1-3, with 10 bases that match TRBD1. The ends lost 4 bases at V and 0 bases at J; junction bases unmatched: 3. The CDR3 covers 16 residues. The germline gives CDR1 LNHDA, CDR2 SQIVND (reference sequence). The CDR3 nucleotides are TGTGCCAGTAGTAGCCGGGACAGGGGCTCTGGAAACACCATATATTTT. As protein: CASSSRDRGSGNTIYF.

This clone came up once. The J gene is TRBJ2-7, the V gene TRBV11-2, with D possibly TRBD2 on 6 matching bases. CDR1 and CDR2 (germline): SGHAT, FQNNGV. The CDR3 covers 15 residues. Trimming shortened V by 7 bases and J by 2 bases, and 18 bases separated the two germline ends. The CDR3 reads CASTTGAGIPYEQYF. The CDR3 DNA reads TGTGCCAGCACCACCGGGGCGGGGATACCCTACGAGCAGTACTTC.

In DNA form, the CDR3 reads TGTGCCAGCAGTTTAACCCCGGGGAACTATAATTCACCCCTCCACTTT. This gives the protein CASSLTPGNYNSPLHF. V and J are TRBV27 and TRBJ1-6, with D unclear. The germline V and J ends were trimmed by 2 bases and 3 bases, with 11 bases remaining between them. The CDR3 covers 16 residues. Germline V gene sequence: CDR1 MNHEY, CDR2 SMNVEV (reference sequence).

The chain joins TRBV6-5 to TRBJ2-7, with TRBD2 matching over 10 bases. Germline CDR1 MNHEY, CDR2 SVGAGI. This CDR3 comprises 15 residues. V was pared by 4 bases and J by 2 bases, with 5 bases of the junction left unmatched. The DNA of the CDR3 is TGTGCCAGCAGTTTGGCTAGCGGGAGTCCCTACGAGCAGTACTTC. Protein product: CASSLASGSPYEQYF.